The entry below gives a single TCR beta chain sequence along with its context. V gave up 5 bases and J gave up 5 bases; unmatched junction bases: 7. Germline V gene sequence: CDR1 SGHDT, CDR2 YYEEEE. The CDR3 contains 14 residues. The RNA input was roughly 0.45 to 1 ug, and it was reverse transcribed with random hexamers. An immunoSEQ multiplex PCR generated amplified TCR beta CDR3 products spanning 54 Vbeta and 13 Jbeta. Via MiXCR, TCRdb re-called the immunoSEQ multiplex PCR reads, giving one row per CDR3 protein. The table includes about 190,000 distinct CDR3 sequences, 90% to 95% detected once. These data belong to a study of CD8 T cells in Susac syndrome.

The chain has TRBV5-6 and TRBJ1-1; 9 bases agree with TRBD1. The sequenced sample was CD4+ T cells from PBMCs. The origin of this receptor is a human donor in good health. The CDR3 protein is CASRFDRGTTEAFF. The CDR3 DNA reads as TGTGCCAGCAGATTCGACAGGGGGACTACTGAAGCTTTCTTT.